This T cell receptor (beta chain) is drawn from a study of OX40 agonist ivuxolimab in advanced cancers. With autoimmune disease history or systemic immunosuppression, patients were excluded. With respect to this clone: Its antigen is as yet unknown.

Whole-study results and caveats: CD8+ T cells averaged more expanded clones than CD4+. Not determined was the antigen specificity of the expanded peripheral T cells.

CDR1 is KGHSH and CDR2 is LQKENI in the germline V gene. Trimming left V 8 bases short and J 6 bases short, with 15 bases between. The CDR3 consists of 13 residues. TCRdb keeps only in-frame clones here, not all; method: immunoSEQ multiplex PCR. This table has approximately 96,000 clones, roughly 87% appearing once. The chain couples TRBV18 to TRBJ2-3, with D unclear. The sequenced sample was CD4+ or CD8+ T cells sorted from blood, obtained in a trial of the OX40 agonist ivuxolimab. This sequence originates from an adult with an advanced solid tumor such as melanoma, head and neck, liver or kidney cancer. CDR3 protein: CASQPGFSDTQYF. In DNA, the CDR3 is TGTGCCAGCCAGCCGGGTTTCTCGGATACGCAGTATTTT.